The sequence of this T cell receptor beta chain was determined in a study of cytomegalovirus exposure and HLA in healthy donors. Study-level points and caveats: A few chains linked to CMV were shown in vitro to be specific for CMV antigens. Cytomegalovirus status, reportedly, was diagnosed with high specificity and sensitivity by the classifier. It has been reported that TCR beta sequences accurately predicted the HLA-A and HLA-B alleles of most subjects.

In this sample, this clone turned up a few times. Its specificity is not known. Trimming cost V 2 bases and J 0 bases; bases outside gene matches: 7. Per the germline V gene, CDR1 is SGHTS and CDR2 is YDEGEE. There are 16 residues in the CDR3. With 60 Vbeta and 13 Jbeta primers, the PCR was carried out. Measured with immunoSEQ multiplex PCR; TCRdb has only the in-frame clones, and not every one. The data hold some 130,000 clones, with 75% observed a single time. The clonotype was recovered from a man younger than 40 in good health and CMV-seronegative. The specimen sequenced was PBMCs. The V call is TRBV5-8, the J call TRBJ1-2, with 7 bases lining up with TRBD1. Here the CDR3 reads CASSFSTGEANYGYTF. The CDR3 DNA reads as TGTGCCAGCAGCTTCAGTACAGGGGAAGCTAACTATGGCTACACCTTC.